The next 8 T cell receptor beta chains were all read from a single sample in a study of shared clonotypes between healthy human individuals. Method: immunoSEQ multiplex PCR; TCRdb's copy keeps in-frame clones and lacks some. The sample contains about 2.4 million clones, around nine tenths of which appear only once. Sequencing input: naive CD4+ T cells sorted from blood. The subset was: CD45RA+ positively selected. Receptors originate from a young man in good health.

V and J are TRBV9 and TRBJ1-1, with D possibly matching TRBD1 (5 bases). The germline V gene has CDR1 SGDLS and CDR2 YYNGEE. The CDR3 extends over 14 amino acids. The V end lost 1 base, the J end lost 4 bases, and 11 bases lay between the germline ends. CDR3 bases: TGTGCCAGCAGCGTACGAGGGGCAGGCACTGAAGCTTTCTTT. This translates into CASSVRGAGTEAFF.

The chain uses TRBV19 and TRBJ1-5, with D possibly being TRBD1 (5 bases). The ends were cut back, 7 bases at V and 3 bases at J, with 10 bases in the middle. The length of the CDR3 is 13 residues. Looked up from germline, CDR1 is LNHDA and CDR2 is SQIVND (reference sequence). The CDR3 nucleotides read TGTGCCAGTACCAGGGTGGACAATCAGCCCCAGCATTTT. Its protein product is CASTRVDNQPQHF. The whole variable domain, remainder taken from reference TRBV19 and TRBJ1-5, is DGGITQSPKYLFRKEGQNVTLSCEQNLNHDAMYWYRQDPGQGLRLIYYSQIVNDFQKGDIAEGYSVSREKKESFPLTVTSAQKNPTAFYLCASTRVDNQPQHFGDGTRLSIL.

CDR3 residues: CASSFTKSGTSESYEQYF. DNA for the CDR3: TGCGCCAGCAGTTTCACGAAGTCCGGGACTAGCGAATCCTACGAGCAGTACTTC. This chain uses TRBV5-1 with TRBJ2-7, with 10 positions matching TRBD2. The CDR3 has 18 amino acids. Germline V gene sequence: CDR1 SGHRS, CDR2 YFSETQ. Trimming cost V 5 bases and J 1 base; bases outside gene matches: 15.

The rearrangement uses TRBV20-1 and TRBJ2-7; unclear D gene. Germline V gives CDR1 DFQATT, CDR2 SNEGSKA (reference sequence). V lost 4 bases and J lost 6, with 10 bases in between. The CDR3 sequence is 11 residues long. CDR3 in amino acids: CSATPSIEQYF. CDR3 DNA: TGCAGTGCTACCCCGAGTATCGAGCAGTACTTC.

The chain has TRBV7-9 and TRBJ2-5; unclear D gene. The CDR3 spans 14 residues. V lost 3 bases to trimming and J lost 5 bases, with 13 bases between them. From germline, CDR1 is SEHNR and CDR2 FQNEAQ (reference sequence). This CDR3 is CASSFLGLMETQYF. The CDR3 region has the DNA TGTGCCAGCAGCTTTCTTGGGTTAATGGAGACCCAGTACTTC.

The chain combines TRBV28 with TRBJ2-4; TRBD1 agrees at 9 bases. The CDR3 covers 15 residues. Germline CDR1 and CDR2: MDHEN and SYDVKM. V dropped 3 bases and J dropped 7; count of bases not matched to a gene: 7. The CDR3 loop is CASSLKGTGWNIQYF. In nucleotides, the CDR3 is TGTGCCAGCAGTTTGAAGGGGACAGGGTGGAACATTCAGTACTTC.

The chain employs TRBV27 and TRBJ2-7; 8 positions agree with TRBD1. The germline V gene encodes CDR1 MNHEY and CDR2 SMNVEV (reference sequence). The CDR3 has 15 residues. Unmatched junction bases numbered 6, after V lost 3 bases and J lost 2 bases. The CDR3 nucleotides read TGTGCCAGCAGTTTCCTCGGGACAGGTACCTACGAGCAGTACTTC. Encoded protein: CASSFLGTGTYEQYF.

For the CDR3, the DNA is TGTGCCAGCAGTGAATATAAAGGAGATAATTCACCCCTCCACTTT. It codes for CASSEYKGDNSPLHF. The gene calls are TRBV25-1 and TRBJ1-6, with no clear D. Trimming took off 0 bases at V and 5 bases at J, with 8 bases between the two ends. The CDR3 extends over 15 amino acids. CDR1 MGHDK and CDR2 SYGVNS come from the germline V gene.